The table lists the clone carrying this TCR beta chain with many counts. The sample originates from a study of regulatory T cells in long-lasting Graves disease. V lost 6 bases and J lost 6; bases outside the gene matches: 5. This CDR3 comprises 13 residues. The germline gives CDR1 MNHNS, CDR2 SASEGT. For TCR beta, libraries came from iRepertoire HTBI primers and Arm-PCR of CDR3 regions. Each CDR3 protein is one row after TCRdb ran MiXCR on the multiplex PCR reads. The data hold around 500,000 distinct CDR3 sequences, with 15% to 20% observed a single time. Time point given: newly diagnosed GD, antithyroid drugs for less than 3 months. PBMCs provided the RNA from which the TCR library was made. The same sample was also studied in work on T cells in Graves' hyperthyroidism and ophthalmopathy. In that study: Most clonotypes expanded in the thyroid (above 0.001) were also present in blood.

The V gene is TRBV6-1, the J gene TRBJ2-5, with 9 bases aligning to TRBD1. The origin of this receptor is a woman aged 40 to 65 with Graves disease. Source: peripheral blood mononuclear cells (PBMCs), taken at new diagnosis, from a patient treated with antithyroid drugs. The CDR3, as DNA: TGTGCCAGCAGCCCCGGGACAGGGAAGACCCAGTACTTC. It specifies CASSPGTGKTQYF.